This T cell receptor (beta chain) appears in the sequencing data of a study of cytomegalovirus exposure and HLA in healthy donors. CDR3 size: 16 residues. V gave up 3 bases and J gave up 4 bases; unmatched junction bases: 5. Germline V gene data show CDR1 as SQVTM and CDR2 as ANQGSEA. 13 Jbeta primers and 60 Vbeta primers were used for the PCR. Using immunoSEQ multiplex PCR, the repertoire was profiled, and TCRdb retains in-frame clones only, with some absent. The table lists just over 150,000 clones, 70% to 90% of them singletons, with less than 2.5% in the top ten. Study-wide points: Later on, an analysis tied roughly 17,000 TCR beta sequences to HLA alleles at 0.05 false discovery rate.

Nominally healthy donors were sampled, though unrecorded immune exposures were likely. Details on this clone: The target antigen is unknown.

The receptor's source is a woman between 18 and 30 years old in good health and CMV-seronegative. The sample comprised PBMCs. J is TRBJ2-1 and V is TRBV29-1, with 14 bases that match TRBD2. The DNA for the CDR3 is TGCAGCGTTGATCCTGGGACTAGCGGGAGTTACAATGAGCAGTTCTTC. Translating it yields CSVDPGTSGSYNEQFF.